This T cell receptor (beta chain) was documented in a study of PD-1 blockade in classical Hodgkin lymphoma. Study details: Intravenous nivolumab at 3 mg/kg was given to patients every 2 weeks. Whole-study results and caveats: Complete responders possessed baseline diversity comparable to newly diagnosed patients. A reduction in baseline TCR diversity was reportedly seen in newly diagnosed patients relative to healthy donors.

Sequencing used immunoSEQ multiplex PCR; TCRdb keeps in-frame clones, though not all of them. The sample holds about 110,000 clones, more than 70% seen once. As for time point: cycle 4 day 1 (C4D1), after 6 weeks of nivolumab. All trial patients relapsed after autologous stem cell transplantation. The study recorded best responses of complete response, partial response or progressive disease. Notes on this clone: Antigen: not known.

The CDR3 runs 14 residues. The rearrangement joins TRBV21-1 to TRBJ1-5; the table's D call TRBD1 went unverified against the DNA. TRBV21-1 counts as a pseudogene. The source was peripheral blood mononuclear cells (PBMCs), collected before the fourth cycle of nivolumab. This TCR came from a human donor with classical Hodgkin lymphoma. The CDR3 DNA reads TGTGCCAGCAGCATTTCAGGCTGCAATCAGCCCCAGCATTTT. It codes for CASSISGCNQPQHF.